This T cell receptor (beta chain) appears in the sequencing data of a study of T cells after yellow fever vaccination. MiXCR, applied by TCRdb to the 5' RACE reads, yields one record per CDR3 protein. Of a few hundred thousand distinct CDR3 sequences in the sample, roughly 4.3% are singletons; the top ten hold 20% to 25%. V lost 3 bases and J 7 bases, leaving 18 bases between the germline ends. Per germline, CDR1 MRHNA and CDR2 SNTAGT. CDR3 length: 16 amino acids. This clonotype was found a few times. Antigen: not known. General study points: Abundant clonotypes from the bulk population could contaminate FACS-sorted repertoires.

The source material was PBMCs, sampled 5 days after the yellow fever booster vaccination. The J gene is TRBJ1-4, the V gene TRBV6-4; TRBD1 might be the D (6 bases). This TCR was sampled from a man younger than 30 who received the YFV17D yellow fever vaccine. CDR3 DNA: TGTGCCAGCAGTGAACCCAGGGGTAGGCCTGGTGAAAAACTGTTTTTT. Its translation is CASSEPRGRPGEKLFF.